This T cell receptor beta chain was identified in a study of T cells in tuberculosis (dated by TCRdb to the late 2010s). Broadly, across the study: To characterize T cells specific for the mycobacterial lipid antigen glucose monomycolate (GMM), the study used CD1B tetramers together with high-throughput TCR immunosequencing. Active tuberculosis patient PBMC were archived before or within 7 days of starting standard anti-tuberculosis treatment. In a South African clinical cohort, IGRA-negative adolescents, IGRA-positive adolescents with latent tuberculosis and adults with active tuberculosis were compared, with roughly 10 people in each group. Overall study outcomes, separate from this receptor: Smaller mean NN-distances to GMM-specific TCRs were observed in active tuberculosis TCR-alpha repertoires than in IGRA-negative controls, suggesting clonal expansion of GMM-specific TCRs. The smaller NN-distances in active tuberculosis patients were driven in part by shorter CDR3-alpha lengths, while the difference seen for TCR-beta was not statistically significant. An accuracy of roughly 90% (AUROC 0.85 to 0.9) was reached by a classifier using the diverse GMM-specific repertoire, compared with around 70% accuracy when GEM motif frequencies were used. Clinical samples were selected based on the availability of cryopreserved specimens, with adults included as active tuberculosis cases and adolescents included as controls.

TCR libraries were generated with the immunoSEQ multiplex PCR assay, using TCR-beta and/or TCR-alpha/delta assays for each sample. The Illumina high-throughput platform was used to sequence the amplified TCR libraries. The original methods were these. Clustering and dimensionality reduction were performed using pairwise TCRdist distances among GMM-specific receptors from ex vivo sorted or in vitro expanded T cells. Each clinical repertoire was scored by mean NN-distance, the average TCRdist to the nearest 10% of tetramer-positive reference sequences. GEM TCR motif frequency was computed as the fraction of unique TCRs matching known GEM sequences by V/J usage and CDR3 length. Active tuberculosis was classified by linear discriminant analysis with leave-one-out cross-validation, implemented in scikit-learn. What TCRdb holds here is the immuneACCESS table cut down to in-frame rearrangements. Part of the clones is not present; checked against another copy, under half of the missing clones reflect an unresolved V gene, and the others are unexplained. That table is the source of V, J and clone size, and D and trimming were worked out from the DNA. The sample table lists some 49,000 clones, about 96% of them with a count of one. The top ten clones comprise more than 1.2% of the sample.

This sample's time point label indicates: new active TB diagnosis, blood taken before or within 7 days of starting treatment. Patients with active tuberculosis were defined as newly diagnosed, HIV-seronegative South African adults aged 18 years or older. Confirmation of active tuberculosis was obtained by positive sputum smear microscopy and/or positive M. tuberculosis culture. Immunosequencing was performed on unsorted cryopreserved PBMC and covered some 100,000 T cells per clinical donor on average. Notes on this clone: There is no known antigen for this receptor. No base-level quality is on record; no much larger clone is a single base apart.

For CDR1 and CDR2, the germline V gene (reference sequence) lists GTSNPN and SVGIG. The CDR3 measures 15 amino acids from cysteine to phenylalanine. The sequence is cut down to CDR3 DNA, 45 bases in frame from base 1. From V the trimming removes 0 bases and from J it removes 3 bases, while the gene matches leave 5 bases of the junction unaccounted for. Sequences were derived from PBMCs, sampled at tuberculosis diagnosis. The clonotype was recovered from an adult with tuberculosis. The chain links TRBV30 with TRBJ2-1, with 7 bases in between that match TRBD2. The DNA sequence is TGTGCCTGGAGTGTAGGTCTAGCGGTCTACAATGAGCAGTTCTTC. This sequence encodes CAWSVGLAVYNEQFF.